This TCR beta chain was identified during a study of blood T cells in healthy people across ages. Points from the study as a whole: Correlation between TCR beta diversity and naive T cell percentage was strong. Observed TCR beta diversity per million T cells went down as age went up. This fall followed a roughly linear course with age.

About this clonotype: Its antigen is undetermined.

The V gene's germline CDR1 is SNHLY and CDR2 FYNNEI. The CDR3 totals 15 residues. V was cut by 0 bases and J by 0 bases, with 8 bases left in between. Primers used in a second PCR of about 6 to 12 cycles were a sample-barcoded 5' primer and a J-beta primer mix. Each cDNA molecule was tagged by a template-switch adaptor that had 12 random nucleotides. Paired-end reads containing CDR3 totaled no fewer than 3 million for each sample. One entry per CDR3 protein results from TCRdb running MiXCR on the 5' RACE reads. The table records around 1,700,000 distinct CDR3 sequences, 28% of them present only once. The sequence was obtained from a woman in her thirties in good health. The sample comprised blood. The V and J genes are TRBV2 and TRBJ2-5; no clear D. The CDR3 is CASSEAGGYQETQYF. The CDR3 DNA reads TGTGCCAGCAGTGAAGCGGGCGGATACCAAGAGACCCAGTACTTC.